A single sample is the source of the 7 T cell receptor beta chains below, sequenced in a study of OX40 agonist ivuxolimab in advanced cancers. Sequenced by immunoSEQ multiplex PCR; TCRdb stores in-frame clones only, minus some. The sample carries fewer than 90,000 clones, nearly 90% recorded once. Sample: CD4+ or CD8+ T cells sorted from blood, taken in a trial of the OX40 agonist ivuxolimab. Receptors were obtained from an adult with an advanced solid tumor such as melanoma, head and neck, liver or kidney cancer.

The chain links TRBV5-4 to TRBJ2-1; D ambiguous. V gave up 0 bases and J gave up 7 bases, with 8 bases separating them. This CDR3 has 13 amino acids. The germline V gene encodes CDR1 SGHNT and CDR2 YYREEE (reference sequence). CDR3 sequence reads: CASSLAVENEQFF. The DNA of the CDR3 is TGTGCCAGCAGCTTGGCCGTCGAAAATGAGCAGTTCTTC.

This chain joins TRBV29-1 and TRBJ1-1; D remains unclear. The CDR3 covers 13 residues. Germline CDR1 reads SQVTM; CDR2 reads ANQGSEA. The V and J ends lost 3 bases and 0 bases respectively, with 8 bases between them. CDR3 coding DNA: TGCAGCGTTGAGAGCCGTCTGAACACTGAAGCTTTCTTT. Encoded protein: CSVESRLNTEAFF. Full variable domain (remainder filled in from reference TRBV29-1 and TRBJ1-1): SAVISQKPSRDICQRGTSLTIQCQVDSQVTMMFWYRQQPGQSLTLIATANQGSEATYESGFVIDKFPISRPNLTFSTLTVSNMSPEDSSIYLCSVESRLNTEAFFGQGTRLTVV.

Comments on this clone: Without the conserved terminal phenylalanine or tryptophan, this CDR3 likely stems from a read error. The chain joins TRBV5-8 to TRBJ2-7, with D possibly TRBD1 on 6 matching bases. The germline V gene encodes CDR1 SGHTS and CDR2 YDEGEE. V dropped 6 bases and J dropped 2 bases, with 18 bases sitting between them. The CDR3 length is 15 residues. CDR3 DNA sequence: TGTGCCAGCACCTTAGCCGGGACAAGAACCTACGAGCAGTACCTC. It specifies CASTLAGTRTYEQYL.

This clone was seen a handful of times. The chain recombines TRBV14 with TRBJ1-1; D is uncertain. The CDR3 length is 13 residues. Trimming shortened V by 1 base and J by 6 bases, and 9 bases separated the two germline ends. CDR1 is SGHDN and CDR2 is FVKESK in the germline V gene. CDR3 region: CASSQGSRAEAFF. For the CDR3, the DNA is TGTGCCAGCAGCCAAGGGTCACGGGCTGAAGCTTTCTTT.

On this clone itself: The same CDR3 can be traced to other DNA sequences in this sample. The chain links TRBV6-5 to TRBJ1-6; 8 nucleotides align to TRBD1. The V gene's germline CDR1 is MNHEY and CDR2 SVGAGI. The CDR3 sequence is 14 residues long. With V trimmed by 7 bases and J by 9 bases, 8 bases remained unmatched. The CDR3 sequence is CASTPRGLGSPLHF. CDR3 coding DNA: TGTGCCAGCACCCCCAGGGGGCTAGGTTCACCCCTCCACTTT.

The chain links TRBV30 to TRBJ2-1, with D uncertain. CDR1 GTSNPN and CDR2 SVGIG come from the germline V gene (reference sequence). The CDR3 is 15 residues long. Between the trimmed V and J ends, which lost 2 bases and 5 bases, there was a span of 16 bases. The CDR3 is CAWSIFGRKNNEQFF. CDR3 sequence (DNA): TGTGCCTGGAGTATCTTTGGCAGGAAAAACAATGAGCAGTTCTTC.

The chain links TRBV6-1 to TRBJ1-2, with D unclear. Germline CDR1 reads MNHNS; CDR2 reads SASEGT. V was pared by 4 bases and J by 0 bases, with 9 bases between. The CDR3 totals 14 residues. The CDR3 DNA reads TGTGCCAGCAGTGGGAGCCTTCCTAACTATGGCTACACCTTC. Its protein product is CASSGSLPNYGYTF.